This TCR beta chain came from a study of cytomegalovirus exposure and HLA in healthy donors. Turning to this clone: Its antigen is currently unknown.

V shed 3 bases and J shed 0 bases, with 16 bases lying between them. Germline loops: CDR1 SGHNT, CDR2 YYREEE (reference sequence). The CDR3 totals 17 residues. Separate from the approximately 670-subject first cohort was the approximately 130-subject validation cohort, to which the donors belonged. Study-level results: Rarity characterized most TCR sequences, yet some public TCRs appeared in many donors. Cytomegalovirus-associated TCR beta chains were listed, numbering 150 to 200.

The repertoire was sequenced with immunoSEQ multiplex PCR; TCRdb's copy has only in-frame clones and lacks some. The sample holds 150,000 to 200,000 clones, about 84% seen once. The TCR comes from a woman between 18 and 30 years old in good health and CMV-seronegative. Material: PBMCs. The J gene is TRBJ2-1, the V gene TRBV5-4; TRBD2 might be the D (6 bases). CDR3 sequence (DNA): TGTGCCAGCAGCTCGCGGGGACGCCCGAGCTCCTACAATGAGCAGTTCTTC. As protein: CASSSRGRPSSYNEQFF.